This T cell receptor beta chain was found in a study of OX40 agonist ivuxolimab in advanced cancers. Study information: Dose-escalation patients' cancers were hepatocellular carcinoma, melanoma, renal cell or head and neck cancer. Findings and limits, study-wide: Antigen targets of the expanded peripheral T cells went undetermined. The study observed clonal expansion of CD4+ and CD8+ blood T cells by week 6 at 0.1 to 3.0 mg/kg.

CDR1 is LNHDA and CDR2 is SQIVND in the germline V gene (reference sequence). V lost 3 bases, J lost 0 bases, and 9 bases lay in between. This CDR3 is 15 amino acids long. The count of this clone is one. Its target is unknown. Profiled with immunoSEQ multiplex PCR; TCRdb holds only in-frame clones, not every one. Among roughly 75,000 clones listed, 90% were seen once. Peripheral blood came from all dose cohorts at three timepoints. This rearrangement joins TRBV19 to TRBJ2-1; D gene ambiguous. This TCR was sampled from an adult with an advanced solid tumor such as melanoma, head and neck, liver or kidney cancer. Sequenced here: CD4+ or CD8+ T cells sorted from blood, sampled in a trial of the OX40 agonist ivuxolimab. Written as DNA, the CDR3 is TGTGCCAGTAGTATTTTGGCAGACTCCTACAATGAGCAGTTCTTC. Protein: CASSILADSYNEQFF.